This TCR beta chain was retrieved from a study of cytomegalovirus exposure and HLA in healthy donors. Trimming stripped 1 base from V and 0 bases from J, with 16 bases between. The CDR3 is 18 amino acids. The germline V gene has CDR1 SGHTA and CDR2 FQGNSA. Overall study findings and caveats: Testing in vitro showed a few CMV-associated chains specific for CMV antigens. Usually a TCR sequence was rare, but some public TCRs were found in many donors.

A note on this clone: The antigen remains unidentified.

The data were produced by immunoSEQ multiplex PCR, yet TCRdb's version contains in-frame clones alone and is incomplete. Of tens of thousands of clones listed, approximately 93% were seen once; the top ten hold 3% to 4.5%. Sequenced sample: PBMCs. This clonotype originated in a woman aged 25 to 39 in good health and CMV-seronegative. This chain joins TRBV7-2 and TRBJ1-5; D possibly corresponds to TRBD1 (5 bases). CDR3 nucleotides: TGTGCCAGCAGCTTAGTAGGGGTTGGGCCGGTTAGCAATCAGCCCCAGCATTTT. Residues: CASSLVGVGPVSNQPQHF.